This T cell receptor (beta chain) emerged from a study of OX40 agonist ivuxolimab in advanced cancers. Overall study: Patients received ivuxolimab, an intravenous treatment, every 2 weeks at 0.01 to 10 mg/kg.

The repertoire was sequenced with immunoSEQ multiplex PCR; TCRdb's copy has only in-frame clones and lacks some. In the table there are roughly 38,000 clones, approximately 80% of which are singletons. A word on this clone: Its target is not known.

Findings and caveats of the study: Dose levels from 0.1 to 3.0 mg/kg saw CD4+ and CD8+ blood T cells expand clonally by week 6. Patients who responded partially at 0.1-3.0 mg/kg showed clonal expansion ranking among the lowest. Among the nonresponders, some also had low normalized T-cell clonal expansion.

The origin of this receptor is an adult with an advanced solid tumor such as melanoma, head and neck, liver or kidney cancer. The sample was CD4+ or CD8+ T cells sorted from blood, taken in a trial of the OX40 agonist ivuxolimab.

The CDR3 sequence: CASSLVWGGQPQHF. CDR3 bases: TGTGCCAGCAGCTTGGTTTGGGGGGGACAGCCCCAGCATTTT. The V and J genes are TRBV5-5 and TRBJ1-5; TRBD1 is a possible D gene (5 bases). The V end lost 0 bases, the J end lost 7 bases, and 11 bases lay between the germline ends. The CDR3 loop spans 14 amino acids. CDR1 SGHKS and CDR2 YYEKEE come from the germline V gene (reference sequence). The complete variable domain, with remaining parts taken from reference TRBV5-5 and TRBJ1-5, reads DAGVTQSPTHLIKTRGQQVTLRCSPISGHKSVSWYQQVLGQGPQFIFQYYEKEERGRGNFPDRFSARQFPNYSSELNVNALLLGDSALYLCASSLVWGGQPQHFGDGTRLSIL.